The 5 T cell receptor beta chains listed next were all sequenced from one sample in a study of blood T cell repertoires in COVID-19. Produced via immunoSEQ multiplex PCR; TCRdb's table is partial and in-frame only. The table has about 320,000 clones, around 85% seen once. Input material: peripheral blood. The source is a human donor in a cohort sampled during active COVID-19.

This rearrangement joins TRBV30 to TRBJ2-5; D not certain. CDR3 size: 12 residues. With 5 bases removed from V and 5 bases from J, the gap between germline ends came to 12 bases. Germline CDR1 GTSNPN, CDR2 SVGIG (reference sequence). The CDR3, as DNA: TGTGCCTGGGGCAGGCAACGGGAGACCCAGTACTTC. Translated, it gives CAWGRQRETQYF.

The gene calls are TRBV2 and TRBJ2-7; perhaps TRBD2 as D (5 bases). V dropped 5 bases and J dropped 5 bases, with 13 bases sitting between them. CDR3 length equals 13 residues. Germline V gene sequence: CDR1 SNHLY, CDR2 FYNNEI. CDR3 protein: CASSLKPGNEQYF. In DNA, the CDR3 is TGTGCCAGCAGTCTCAAGCCCGGGAACGAGCAGTACTTC.

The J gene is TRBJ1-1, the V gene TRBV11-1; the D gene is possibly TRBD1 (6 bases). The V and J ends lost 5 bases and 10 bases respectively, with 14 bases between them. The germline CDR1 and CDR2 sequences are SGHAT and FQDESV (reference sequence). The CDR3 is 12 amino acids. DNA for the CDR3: TGTGCCAGCAGCCCAAACAGGGACGGAGCTTTCTTT. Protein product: CASSPNRDGAFF.

The CDR3 sequence is CASSVVSSGNTEAFF. In nucleotides, the CDR3 is TGTGCCAGCAGCGTAGTAAGTTCGGGGAACACTGAAGCTTTCTTT. This sequence joins TRBV9 and TRBJ1-1, with D hard to call. V was trimmed by 0 bases and J by 1 base, leaving 10 bases between them. This CDR3 has 15 amino acids. Germline V lookup: CDR1 SGDLS, CDR2 YYNGEE.

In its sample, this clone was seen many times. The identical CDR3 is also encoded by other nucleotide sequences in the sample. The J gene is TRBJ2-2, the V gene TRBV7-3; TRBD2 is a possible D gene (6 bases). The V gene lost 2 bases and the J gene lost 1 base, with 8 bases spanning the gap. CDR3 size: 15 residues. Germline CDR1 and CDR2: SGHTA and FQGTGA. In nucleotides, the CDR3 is TGTGCCAGCAGCTTACTGGGGGGGAACACCGGGGAGCTGTTTTTT. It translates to CASSLLGGNTGELFF.